Shown below are 28 T cell receptor beta chains from a single sample sequenced in a study of a mutant IDH1 vaccine in newly diagnosed glioma. Sequencing was performed with immunoSEQ multiplex PCR; in TCRdb, only in-frame clones are kept and a portion is missing. The data hold under 90,000 clones, with 75% to 85% observed a single time. Sample time point: baseline, week 1 (first vaccination visit). The treatment denotes: pre-vaccination baseline after standard-of-care therapy. Source: PBMCs, taken from a glioma patient treated with radiotherapy, temozolomide or both. These receptors were obtained from a man in his fifties or sixties with glioma.

The chain has TRBV5-1 and TRBJ1-1; perhaps TRBD1 as D (5 bases). CDR3 size: 14 residues. The V gene lost 0 bases and the J gene lost 2 bases, with 8 bases spanning the gap. CDR1 is SGHRS, CDR2 YFSETQ, per germline. The CDR3 DNA reads as TGCGCCAGCAGCTTGGGGGGCGGAAACACTGAAGCTTTCTTT. This gives the protein CASSLGGGNTEAFF.

The V call is TRBV7-2, the J call TRBJ2-4; D perhaps matches TRBD2 (6 bases). The CDR3 has 14 residues. Looked up from germline, CDR1 is SGHTA and CDR2 is FQGNSA. V lost 7 bases and J 6 bases, leaving 16 bases between the germline ends. The CDR3 protein is CASTLGGAGNIQYF. CDR3 sequence (DNA): TGTGCCAGCACCCTTGGAGGGGCCGGAAACATTCAGTACTTC.

The rearrangement uses TRBV7-2 and TRBJ1-1, with no clear D. Trimming pared 1 base from V and 0 bases from J, leaving 6 bases between. Germline CDR1 reads SGHTA; CDR2 reads FQGNSA. This CDR3 has 14 amino acids. In DNA, the CDR3 is TGTGCCAGCAGCTTAGTACGGCTGAACACTGAAGCTTTCTTT. Translated: CASSLVRLNTEAFF.

The gene calls are TRBV20-1 and TRBJ2-1; D uncertain. V lost 5 bases, J lost 5 bases, and 4 bases lay in between. In germline, CDR1 is DFQATT, CDR2 SNEGSKA (reference sequence). This CDR3 comprises 10 residues. The CDR3 nucleotides read TGCAGTGCTCCGGACAATGAGCAGTTCTTC. Translation: CSAPDNEQFF.

The CDR3 reads CASTTGADTQYF. The CDR3 DNA follows: TGTGCCAGTACTACGGGGGCCGATACGCAGTATTTT. This chain links TRBV19 with TRBJ2-3, with D perhaps assigned TRBD1 or TRBD2 (6 bases each). CDR3 size: 12 residues. V lost 7 bases and J lost 6, with 11 bases in between. Germline lookup yields CDR1 LNHDA and CDR2 SQIVND (reference sequence).

The chain is built from TRBV6-6 and TRBJ2-3; 8 nucleotides line up with TRBD2. Germline lookup yields CDR1 MNHNY and CDR2 SVGAGI (reference sequence). V dropped 7 bases and J dropped 6; count of bases not matched to a gene: 15. CDR3 length: 16 amino acids. The CDR3 sequence is CASTDGGALGEDTQYF. The CDR3 bases are TGTGCCAGCACCGACGGGGGGGCCCTAGGTGAGGATACGCAGTATTTT.

This rearrangement joins TRBV10-3 to TRBJ1-2, with 9 positions matching TRBD1. The J segment lost 2 bases and the V segment lost 6 bases, leaving 13 bases of the junction unmatched. The CDR3 has 17 residues. Germline V gives CDR1 ENHRY, CDR2 SYGVKD. The CDR3 nucleotides read TGTGCCATCAGCGAAGGGACAGGGAGAAGGAGCAACTATGGCTACACCTTC. This sequence encodes CAISEGTGRRSNYGYTF.

This chain links TRBV5-1 with TRBJ2-5, with 16 bases aligning to TRBD2. The CDR3 runs to 16 residues. Germline V gives CDR1 SGHRS, CDR2 YFSETQ. V lost 4 bases to trimming and J lost 5 bases; unmatched junction nucleotides: 5. CDR3 DNA: TGCGCCAGCAGCCACGGGACTAGCGGGGGGGAGGAGACCCAGTACTTC. Translating it yields CASSHGTSGGEETQYF.

The genes are TRBV20-1 and TRBJ2-7; D not resolved. Per germline, CDR1 DFQATT and CDR2 SNEGSKA (reference sequence). The germline V and J ends were trimmed by 8 bases and 3 bases, with 5 bases remaining between them. The CDR3 extends over 9 amino acids. CDR3 amino acids: CSSGYEQYF. The CDR3 region has the DNA TGCAGTTCGGGCTACGAGCAGTACTTC.

The chain is built from TRBV6-4 and TRBJ1-1, with TRBD1 as a possible D gene (5 bases). The V gene's germline CDR1 is MRHNA and CDR2 SNTAGT. The CDR3 has 13 residues. With 2 bases removed from V and 5 bases from J, the gap between germline ends came to 9 bases. CDR3 sequence (DNA): TGTGCCAGCAGTGACGTCGAGGGGACTGAAGCTTTCTTT. Encoded protein: CASSDVEGTEAFF.

The genes are TRBV27 and TRBJ1-5, with D perhaps matching TRBD1 (6 bases). CDR3 length equals 12 residues. V lost 5 bases to trimming and J lost 9 bases, with 11 bases between them. Germline V gene data show CDR1 as MNHEY and CDR2 as SMNVEV (reference sequence). CDR3 region: CASSPLRGPQHF. The CDR3 coding sequence is TGTGCCAGCAGTCCTCTCAGGGGGCCCCAGCATTTT.

This rearrangement joins TRBV4-1 to TRBJ1-1; D remains ambiguous. Germline CDR1 reads MGHRA; CDR2 reads YSYEKL. The ends were cut back, 4 bases at V and 4 bases at J, with 16 bases in the middle. The CDR3 totals 15 residues. The DNA for the CDR3 is TGCGCCAGCAGCCGAAGCCCGGCGGAGGGCACTGAAGCTTTCTTT. This translates into CASSRSPAEGTEAFF.

Concerning this clone itself: An end of the junction does not agree with germline; a read error may underlie this. The chain combines TRBV7-7 with TRBJ1-4; 8 bases are shared with TRBD1. This CDR3 spans 15 amino acids. Looked up from germline, CDR1 is SSHAT and CDR2 is FNYEAQ (reference sequence). CDR3 in amino acids: CASSLGQGGNEKLFF. The CDR3 nucleotides read TGTGCTAGCAGCCTTGGACAGGGAGGGAATGAAAAACTGTTTTTT.

A few counts support this clone. V and J are TRBV7-2 and TRBJ2-2, with D perhaps TRBD2 (6 bases). V lost 4 bases and J lost 6, with 9 bases in between. The CDR3 runs 13 residues. Germline V lookup: CDR1 SGHTA, CDR2 FQGNSA. The CDR3 DNA reads as TGTGCCAGCAGCTCGGGACTCCCCGGGGAGCTGTTTTTT. Protein: CASSSGLPGELFF.

Remarks on this clone: The identical CDR3 is also encoded by other nucleotide sequences in the sample. V usage is TRBV9 and J usage is TRBJ1-5; D is uncertain. The CDR3 has 14 residues. V was shortened by 0 bases and J by 3 bases, with 7 bases between the two germline ends. The germline gives CDR1 SGDLS, CDR2 YYNGEE. CDR3 sequence: CASSVDGANQPQHF. The CDR3 DNA reads as TGTGCCAGCAGCGTAGACGGCGCCAATCAGCCCCAGCATTTT.

The V call is TRBV5-1, the J call TRBJ2-1; D not certain. The V end was cut by 4 bases, the J end by 9 bases, with 11 bases between. This CDR3 spans 12 amino acids. Germline CDR1 SGHRS, CDR2 YFSETQ. The DNA of the CDR3 is TGCGCCAGCAGCCAGGAAGGTAGTGAGCAGTTCTTC. It translates to CASSQEGSEQFF.

The chain is built from TRBV5-1 and TRBJ1-1, with 9 bases matching TRBD1. V lost 4 bases to trimming and J lost 6 bases; unmatched junction nucleotides: 10. CDR1 is SGHRS and CDR2 is YFSETQ in the germline V gene. The CDR3 covers 15 residues. The CDR3 spells CASSPRGQGPPEAFF. The DNA for the CDR3 is TGCGCCAGCAGCCCCCGGGGACAGGGACCCCCTGAAGCTTTCTTT.

V usage is TRBV4-2 and J usage is TRBJ1-4; unclear D gene. V lost 10 bases and J lost 3, with 21 bases in between. The CDR3 length is 16 residues. CDR1 and CDR2 from the germline V gene are LGHNA and YNFKEQ. The CDR3 spells CATRVAFGSANEKLFF. The CDR3 DNA reads TGTGCCACCCGGGTTGCGTTCGGTTCGGCTAATGAAAAACTGTTTTTT.

V gene TRBV5-1 combines with J gene TRBJ2-7; 10 nucleotides match TRBD2. The germline CDR1 and CDR2 sequences are SGHRS and YFSETQ. The length of the CDR3 is 14 residues. The ends lost 0 bases at V and 3 bases at J; junction bases unmatched: 0. CDR3 region: CASSLASGGYEQYF. CDR3 DNA: TGCGCCAGCAGCTTGGCTAGCGGGGGCTACGAGCAGTACTTC.

V usage is TRBV19 and J usage is TRBJ2-3, with 11 bases aligning to TRBD1. J gave up 6 bases and V 1 base, and 12 bases lay outside the gene matches. The CDR3 loop spans 18 amino acids. The germline V gene has CDR1 LNHDA and CDR2 SQIVND (reference sequence). The CDR3 coding sequence is TGTGCCAGTAGTATAGCCAGGTACGGGACAGGGGGAGATGATACGCAGTATTTT. Its protein product is CASSIARYGTGGDDTQYF.

This clone was seen just once. The V and J genes are TRBV2 and TRBJ2-5; weak D call: TRBD1 (5 bases). Germline lookup yields CDR1 SNHLY and CDR2 FYNNEI. Trimming shortened V by 6 bases and J by 4 bases, and 15 bases separated the two germline ends. The CDR3 runs to 14 residues. This chain's CDR3 is CASSAQGLIETQYF. The CDR3 DNA sequence: TGTGCCAGCAGCGCTCAGGGTTTGATAGAGACCCAGTACTTC.

The chain uses TRBV4-2 and TRBJ1-6; D call uncertain. The CDR3 contains 13 residues. From germline, CDR1 is LGHNA and CDR2 YNFKEQ. V was pared by 0 bases and J by 10 bases, with 7 bases between. CDR3 sequence: CASSQEGQSPLHF. DNA of the CDR3: TGTGCCAGCAGCCAAGAAGGCCAGTCACCCCTCCACTTT.

The CDR3 region has the DNA TGTGCCAGCAGTGAGGTTTGGGGGAACACTGAAGCTTTCTTT. This gives the protein CASSEVWGNTEAFF. The rearrangement links TRBV2 to TRBJ1-1; D is undetermined. CDR3 length: 14 residues. V shed 3 bases and J shed 1 base, with 9 bases lying between them. CDR1 is SNHLY, CDR2 FYNNEI, per germline.

V usage is TRBV6-6 and J usage is TRBJ1-5; a possible D gene is TRBD1 (5 bases). The germline gives CDR1 MNHNY, CDR2 SVGAGI (reference sequence). V lost 8 bases and J 6 bases, leaving 14 bases between the germline ends. This CDR3 contains 13 residues. This CDR3 reads CASDGRGGQPQHF. As DNA, the CDR3 is TGTGCCAGCGATGGACGGGGCGGTCAGCCCCAGCATTTT.

The chain links TRBV30 to TRBJ1-2, with TRBD1 matching 8 bases. J was trimmed by 8 bases and V by 2 bases; bases with no gene match: 13. The CDR3 loop spans 15 amino acids. CDR1 and CDR2 (germline): GTSNPN, SVGIG (reference sequence). This chain's CDR3 is CAWSPPRTGLGGYTF. The CDR3 DNA reads as TGTGCCTGGAGTCCACCCCGGACAGGGCTGGGCGGCTACACCTTC.

The chain combines TRBV7-2 with TRBJ2-5, with 7 bases lining up with TRBD1. V lost 5 bases and J lost 0; bases outside the gene matches: 0. The CDR3 runs to 13 residues. Germline V gene sequence: CDR1 SGHTA, CDR2 FQGNSA. CDR3 DNA: TGTGCCAGCAGCGGGACAGACCAAGAGACCCAGTACTTC. The encoded protein is CASSGTDQETQYF.

The chain is built from TRBV9 and TRBJ2-5; TRBD2 matches at 12 bases. CDR1 SGDLS and CDR2 YYNGEE come from the germline V gene. The CDR3 covers 15 residues. V shed 3 bases and J 1 base; nucleotides not matched to a gene: 1. CDR3 bases: TGTGCCAGCAGCGGACTAGCGGGGGCCCAAGAGACCCAGTACTTC. This sequence encodes CASSGLAGAQETQYF.

This clone was observed a single time. V and J are TRBV5-1 and TRBJ2-2; tentatively, D is TRBD1 (6 bases). From germline, CDR1 is SGHRS and CDR2 YFSETQ. V was shortened by 4 bases and J by 3 bases, with 16 bases between the two germline ends. The length of the CDR3 is 16 residues. The CDR3 spells CASSDETGSDTGELFF. The CDR3 DNA reads as TGCGCCAGCAGCGACGAAACAGGGTCGGACACCGGGGAGCTGTTTTTT.